This T cell receptor beta chain is from a study of blood T cell repertoires in COVID-19. In the study overall: Material from acute and convalescent COVID-19 was sourced from the United States, Italy and Spain. Nucleic acid was either cDNA or gDNA, and it came from T cells, B-cell-depleted T cells, or PBMCs.

Per the authors' pipeline: Nucleated cell number was recorded as an estimate derived from reference gene primer amplification. The assay was immunoSEQ multiplex PCR, and TCRdb's table has in-frame clones only and misses some. From that table come the V and J calls and clone size; the DNA was used to work out D and trimming. The sample yields about 240,000 clones, more than 70% seen once. V dropped 0 bases and J dropped 5; count of bases not matched to a gene: 5. The CDR3 covers 15 residues. CDR1 is SGHDT and CDR2 is YYEEEE in the germline V gene. V gene TRBV5-6 combines with J gene TRBJ2-5, with 9 bases matching TRBD2. The source of this sequence is a woman aged 40 to 50 who had recovered from COVID-19. The sample comprised peripheral blood. The CDR3 nucleotides read TGTGCCAGCAGCTTGGAACTAGCGGGTCGGGAGACCCAGTACTTC. Encoded protein: CASSLELAGRETQYF.